Described below is a single TCR beta chain sequence and its context. This sample stems from a study of glioma-infiltrating T cells after dendritic cell vaccination. On the study more broadly: Three intradermal dendritic cell vaccine injections were given every two weeks.

Time point given: after dendritic cell vaccination, including at tumor progression/relapse. Amplification used 60 V beta primers and 13 J beta primers. Here immunoSEQ multiplex PCR was the method, and the copy in TCRdb shows in-frame clones only, minus some. The repertoire holds 90,000 to 110,000 clones, with 90% as singletons. V was clipped by 8 bases and J by 7 bases, with 6 bases between them. CDR3 length: 10 residues. CDR1 MNHNS and CDR2 SASEGT come from the germline V gene. The TCR sequence derives from a human donor with glioblastoma. The rearrangement links TRBV6-1 to TRBJ2-1; D is ambiguous. The source was blood, collected after dendritic cell vaccination. CDR3 DNA: TGTGCCAGCGGCGGAAATGAGCAGTTCTTC. Residues: CASGGNEQFF.